The rows below give T cell receptor beta chains drawn from one sample of a study of blood T cell repertoires in COVID-19. Produced via immunoSEQ multiplex PCR; TCRdb's table is partial and in-frame only. The table lists about 170,000 clones, around two thirds of them singletons. The sample consisted of peripheral blood. All receptors come from a woman older than 75 with acute or convalescent COVID-19. Both conserved end residues are part of each CDR3. A D gene is named only where the DNA matches it firmly. Size values are once, few and many counts, or a class for expanded clones, and some rows have none.

V gene: TRBV4-3; J gene: TRBJ1-4; D gene: TRBD1; clone size: .; CDR3 protein: CASSQEGARTSEKLFF; CDR3 DNA: TGCGCCAGCAGCCAGGAGGGGGCTCGGACCTCGGAAAAACTGTTTTTT
V gene: TRBV6-1; J gene: TRBJ1-2; D gene: .; clone size: .; CDR3 protein: CASSEEGRGRGYTF; CDR3 DNA: TGTGCCAGCAGTGAAGAGGGCAGGGGTCGAGGCTACACCTTC
V gene: TRBV28; J gene: TRBJ2-7; D gene: .; clone size: .; CDR3 protein: CASSSETGRGQYF; CDR3 DNA: TGTGCCAGCAGTTCCGAGACAGGACGAGGGCAGTACTTC
V gene: TRBV19; J gene: TRBJ1-5; D gene: .; clone size: few; CDR3 protein: CASSIPGSLGLPQHF; CDR3 DNA: TGTGCCAGTAGTATACCAGGCAGCTTGGGTCTGCCCCAGCATTTT
V gene: TRBV24-1; J gene: TRBJ1-2; D gene: TRBD1; clone size: .; CDR3 protein: CATRDRNYGYTF; CDR3 DNA: TGTGCCACCAGGGACAGGAACTATGGCTACACCTTC
V gene: TRBV19; J gene: TRBJ2-2; D gene: .; clone size: .; CDR3 protein: CASSIIPRVPGELFF; CDR3 DNA: TGTGCCAGTAGTATAATCCCCAGGGTCCCCGGGGAGCTGTTTTTT
V gene: TRBV5-1; J gene: TRBJ2-5; D gene: .; clone size: .; CDR3 protein: CASSGTGFAVETQYF; CDR3 DNA: TGCGCCAGCAGCGGTACAGGGTTCGCCGTGGAGACCCAGTACTTC
V gene: TRBV6-5; J gene: TRBJ1-2; D gene: TRBD1; clone size: .; CDR3 protein: CASSLGRGLGYTF; CDR3 DNA: TGTGCCAGCAGCCTCGGAAGGGGGCTTGGCTACACCTTC
V gene: TRBV5-1; J gene: TRBJ2-2; D gene: .; clone size: .; CDR3 protein: CASSLAGQNTGELFF; CDR3 DNA: TGCGCCAGCAGCTTGGCGGGACAGAACACCGGGGAGCTGTTTTTT
V gene: TRBV12-5; J gene: TRBJ2-2; D gene: .; clone size: .; CDR3 protein: CASGNGGRYTGELFF; CDR3 DNA: TGTGCTAGTGGTAACGGGGGTCGGTACACCGGGGAGCTGTTTTTT
V gene: TRBV6-5; J gene: TRBJ2-3; D gene: TRBD2; clone size: once; CDR3 protein: CASRREGKNTQYF; CDR3 DNA: TGTGCCAGCCGGCGGGAGGGAAAGAATACGCAGTATTTT
V gene: TRBV28; J gene: TRBJ1-5; D gene: .; clone size: few; CDR3 protein: CASSSGHGNQPQHF; CDR3 DNA: TGTGCCAGCAGTTCGGGACACGGCAATCAGCCCCAGCATTTT
V gene: TRBV9; J gene: TRBJ2-2; D gene: .; clone size: once; CDR3 protein: CASSVSGYGELFF; CDR3 DNA: TGTGCCAGCAGCGTCTCGGGATACGGGGAGCTGTTTTTT
V gene: TRBV6-2/TRBV6-3; J gene: TRBJ2-1; D gene: TRBD2; clone size: .; CDR3 protein: CASSPTHRGLAAYNEQFF; CDR3 DNA: TGTGCCAGCAGCCCAACACACCGGGGACTAGCGGCCTACAATGAGCAGTTCTTC
V gene: TRBV5-1; J gene: TRBJ2-1; D gene: .; clone size: .; CDR3 protein: CASSLARTSHEQFF; CDR3 DNA: TGCGCCAGCAGCTTGGCCAGGACATCCCATGAGCAGTTCTTC
V gene: TRBV28; J gene: TRBJ1-2; D gene: TRBD1; clone size: .; CDR3 protein: CASSGTAPIYGYTF; CDR3 DNA: TGTGCCAGCAGTGGGACAGCCCCGATCTATGGCTACACCTTC
V gene: TRBV29-1; J gene: TRBJ2-7; D gene: .; clone size: .; CDR3 protein: CSVETASYEQYF; CDR3 DNA: TGCAGCGTTGAAACAGCCTCCTACGAGCAGTACTTC
V gene: TRBV28; J gene: TRBJ2-7; D gene: TRBD1; clone size: .; CDR3 protein: CASSSNWGLGDREARTYEQYF; CDR3 DNA: TGTGCCAGCAGTTCAAATTGGGGACTCGGGGACAGGGAGGCGCGAACCTACGAGCAGTACTTC
V gene: TRBV7-6; J gene: TRBJ1-5; D gene: TRBD1; clone size: .; CDR3 protein: CASSLGDRASSNQPQHF; CDR3 DNA: TGTGCCAGCAGCTTAGGGGACAGGGCGAGCAGCAATCAGCCCCAGCATTTT
V gene: TRBV13; J gene: TRBJ1-2; D gene: .; clone size: .; CDR3 protein: CASSLGRGYGYTF; CDR3 DNA: TGTGCCAGCAGCTTAGGCAGGGGCTATGGCTACACCTTC
V gene: TRBV6-4; J gene: TRBJ2-6; D gene: .; clone size: .; CDR3 protein: CASSVAGITGANVLTF; CDR3 DNA: TGTGCCAGCAGTGTGGCCGGGATCACTGGGGCCAACGTCCTGACTTTC
V gene: TRBV7-8; J gene: TRBJ2-7; D gene: .; clone size: .; CDR3 protein: CASSLRLYEQYF; CDR3 DNA: TGTGCCAGCAGCTTGAGACTTTACGAGCAGTACTTC
V gene: TRBV5-4; J gene: TRBJ2-2; D gene: TRBD2; clone size: .; CDR3 protein: CASSPGRPGGTGELFF; CDR3 DNA: TGTGCCAGCAGCCCTGGGAGGCCGGGAGGCACCGGGGAGCTGTTTTTT
V gene: TRBV30; J gene: TRBJ1-1; D gene: .; clone size: once; CDR3 protein: CAWYDRMNTEAFF; CDR3 DNA: TGTGCCTGGTATGACAGGATGAACACTGAAGCTTTCTTT
V gene: TRBV28; J gene: TRBJ2-5; D gene: TRBD1; clone size: .; CDR3 protein: CASSSTIPQTGIVETQYF; CDR3 DNA: TGTGCCAGCAGTTCCACCATTCCCCAGACAGGGATCGTTGAGACCCAGTACTTC
V gene: TRBV13; J gene: TRBJ2-7; D gene: TRBD2; clone size: few; CDR3 protein: CASSFGAGAFGYEQYF; CDR3 DNA: TGTGCCAGCAGCTTCGGGGCGGGAGCGTTCGGTTACGAGCAGTACTTC
V gene: TRBV28; J gene: TRBJ2-2; D gene: TRBD2; clone size: .; CDR3 protein: CASSNQREWAGELFF; CDR3 DNA: TGTGCCAGCAGTAATCAGCGGGAGTGGGCCGGGGAGCTGTTTTTT
V gene: TRBV4-2; J gene: TRBJ2-7; D gene: TRBD1; clone size: few; CDR3 protein: CASSQRDRGYEQYF; CDR3 DNA: TGTGCCAGCAGCCAGCGGGACAGGGGCTACGAGCAGTACTTC
V gene: TRBV7-2; J gene: TRBJ2-6; D gene: .; clone size: .; CDR3 protein: CASSKYRVGANVLTF; CDR3 DNA: TGTGCCAGCAGCAAATACAGGGTTGGGGCCAACGTCCTGACTTTC
V gene: TRBV28; J gene: TRBJ2-1; D gene: TRBD2; clone size: .; CDR3 protein: CASSHYPGTSGKEEQFF; CDR3 DNA: TGTGCCAGCAGTCATTACCCCGGGACTAGCGGGAAGGAGGAGCAGTTCTTC
V gene: TRBV11-2; J gene: TRBJ2-3; D gene: .; clone size: .; CDR3 protein: CASSLTDYTDTQYF; CDR3 DNA: TGTGCCAGCAGCTTAACTGACTACACAGATACGCAGTATTTT
V gene: TRBV4-3; J gene: TRBJ2-2; D gene: TRBD2; clone size: .; CDR3 protein: CASSQEAPSGSFGGELFF; CDR3 DNA: TGCGCCAGCAGCCAAGAGGCCCCTAGCGGGAGTTTTGGCGGGGAGCTGTTTTTT
V gene: TRBV27; J gene: TRBJ2-1; D gene: TRBD1; clone size: .; CDR3 protein: CASSTQGARNEQFF; CDR3 DNA: TGTGCCAGCAGTACCCAGGGGGCCCGCAATGAGCAGTTCTTC
V gene: TRBV28; J gene: TRBJ1-2; D gene: .; clone size: .; CDR3 protein: CASSFWREGGLSPLSYTF; CDR3 DNA: TGTGCCAGCAGTTTTTGGAGGGAGGGAGGTCTTTCCCCCTTAAGCTACACCTTC
V gene: TRBV2; J gene: TRBJ2-7; D gene: TRBD1; clone size: .; CDR3 protein: CASSANGQGYEQYF; CDR3 DNA: TGTGCCAGCAGTGCGAACGGACAGGGGTACGAGCAGTACTTC
V gene: TRBV5-1; J gene: TRBJ2-1; D gene: TRBD2; clone size: .; CDR3 protein: CASSWTGTSGYNEQFF; CDR3 DNA: TGCGCCAGCAGCTGGACCGGGACTAGCGGTTACAATGAGCAGTTCTTC
V gene: TRBV30; J gene: TRBJ1-3; D gene: .; clone size: few; CDR3 protein: CAWTPGTGNTIYF; CDR3 DNA: TGTGCCTGGACCCCAGGTACTGGAAACACCATATATTTT